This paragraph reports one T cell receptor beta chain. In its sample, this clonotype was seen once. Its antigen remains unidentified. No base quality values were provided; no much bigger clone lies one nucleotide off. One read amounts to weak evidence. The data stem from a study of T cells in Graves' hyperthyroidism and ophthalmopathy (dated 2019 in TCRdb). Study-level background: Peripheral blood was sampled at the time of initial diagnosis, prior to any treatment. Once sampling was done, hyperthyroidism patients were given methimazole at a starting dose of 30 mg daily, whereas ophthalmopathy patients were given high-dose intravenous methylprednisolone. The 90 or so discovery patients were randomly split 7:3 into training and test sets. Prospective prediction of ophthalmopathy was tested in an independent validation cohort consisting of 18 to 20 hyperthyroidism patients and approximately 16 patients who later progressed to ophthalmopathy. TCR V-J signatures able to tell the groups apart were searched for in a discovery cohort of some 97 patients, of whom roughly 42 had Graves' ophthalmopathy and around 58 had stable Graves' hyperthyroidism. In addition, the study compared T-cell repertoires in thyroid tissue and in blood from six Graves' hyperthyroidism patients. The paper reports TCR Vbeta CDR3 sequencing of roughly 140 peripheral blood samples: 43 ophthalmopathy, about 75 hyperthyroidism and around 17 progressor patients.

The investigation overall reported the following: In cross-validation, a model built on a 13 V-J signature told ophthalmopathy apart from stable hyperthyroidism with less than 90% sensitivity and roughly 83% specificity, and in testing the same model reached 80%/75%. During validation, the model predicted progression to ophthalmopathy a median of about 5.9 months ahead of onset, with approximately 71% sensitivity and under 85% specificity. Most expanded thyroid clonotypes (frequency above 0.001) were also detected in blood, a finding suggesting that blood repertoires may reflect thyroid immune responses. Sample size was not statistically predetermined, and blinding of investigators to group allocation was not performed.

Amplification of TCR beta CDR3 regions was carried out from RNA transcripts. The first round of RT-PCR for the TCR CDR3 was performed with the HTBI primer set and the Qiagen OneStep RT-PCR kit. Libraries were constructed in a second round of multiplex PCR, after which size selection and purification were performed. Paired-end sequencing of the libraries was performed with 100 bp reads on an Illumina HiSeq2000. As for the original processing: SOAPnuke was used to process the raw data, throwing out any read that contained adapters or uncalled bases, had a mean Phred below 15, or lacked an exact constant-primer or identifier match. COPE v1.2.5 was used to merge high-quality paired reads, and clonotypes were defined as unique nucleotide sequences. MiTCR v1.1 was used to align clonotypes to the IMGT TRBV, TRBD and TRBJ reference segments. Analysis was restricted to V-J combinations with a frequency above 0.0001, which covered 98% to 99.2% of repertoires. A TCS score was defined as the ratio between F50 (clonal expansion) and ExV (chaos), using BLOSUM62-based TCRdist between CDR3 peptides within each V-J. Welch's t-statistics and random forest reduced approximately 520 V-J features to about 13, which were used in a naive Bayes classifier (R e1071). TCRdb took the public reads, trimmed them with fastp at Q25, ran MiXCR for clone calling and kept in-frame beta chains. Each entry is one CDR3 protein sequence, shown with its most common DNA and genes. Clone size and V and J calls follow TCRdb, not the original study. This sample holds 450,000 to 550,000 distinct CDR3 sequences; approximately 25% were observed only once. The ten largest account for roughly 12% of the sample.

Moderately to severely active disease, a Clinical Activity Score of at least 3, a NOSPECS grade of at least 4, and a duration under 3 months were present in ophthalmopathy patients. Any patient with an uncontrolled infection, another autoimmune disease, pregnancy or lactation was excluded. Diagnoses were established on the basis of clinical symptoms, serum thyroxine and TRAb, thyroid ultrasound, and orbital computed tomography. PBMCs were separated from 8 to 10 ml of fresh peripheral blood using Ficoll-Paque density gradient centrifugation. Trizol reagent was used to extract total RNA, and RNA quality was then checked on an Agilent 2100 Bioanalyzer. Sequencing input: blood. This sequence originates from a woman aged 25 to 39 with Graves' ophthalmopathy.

The CDR3 protein: CASSLSGLTYEQYF. In nucleotides, the sequence is TGTGCCAGCAGTTTATCCGGGTTGACTTACGAGCAGTACTTC. In this chain, TRBV12-3 or TRBV12-4 is recombined with TRBJ2-7; the D gene assignment is ambiguous. V was cut back by 2 bases and J by 4 bases, leaving a gap of 12 bases between them. The CDR3 covers 14 residues, taking in both the cysteine and the phenylalanine. The CDR3 DNA has 42 bases and is translated from base 1.